The 4 T cell receptor beta chains below come from one sample, sequenced in a study of T cell repertoires in cytomegalovirus infection (dated by TCRdb to about 2019). The data were produced on an Illumina HiSeq 1500. TCRdb trimmed public reads at Q25 via fastp, called clones via MiXCR and kept in-frame beta chains. Rows with one shared CDR3 protein collapse into an entry with the most common genes and DNA. The sample table contains about 320,000 distinct CDR3 sequences; only one count was recorded for 8% to 10% of them. About 3.9% of the sample goes to the ten largest clones. Sequences were obtained from PBMCs. The receptors shown here come from a human donor in good health (CMV status not recorded). Some clones in this sample may be carry-over from other donors' samples.

The CDR3 DNA is TGTGCCAGCAGTAGACAGGGGGGTGAGCAGTTCTTC. Protein product: CASSRQGGEQFF. V usage is TRBV6-5 and J usage is TRBJ2-1; 9 bases fit TRBD1. V shed 5 bases and J 9 bases; nucleotides not matched to a gene: 2. Germline lookup yields CDR1 MNHEY and CDR2 SVGAGI. This CDR3 is built from 12 residues.

This clonotype has more than one count but fewer than ten. The chain employs TRBV15 and TRBJ2-3; D perhaps matches TRBD2 (5 bases). The germline V and J ends were trimmed by 5 bases and 8 bases, with 17 bases remaining between them. Germline V gives CDR1 LNHNV, CDR2 YYDKDF (reference sequence). This CDR3 has 14 residues. CDR3 DNA sequence: TGTGCCACCAGCGGACGGGGAAGGTGGGGTACGCAGTATTTT. It is translated as CATSGRGRWGTQYF.

The table lists this clonotype with a few counts. This chain links TRBV12-3 or TRBV12-4 with TRBJ2-3, with D perhaps matching TRBD1 (5 bases). Trimming left V 3 bases short and J 5 bases short, with 12 bases between. The CDR3 is made up of 14 amino acids. The CDR3 reads CASSLDRTGDTQYF. The CDR3 DNA reads TGTGCCAGCAGTTTGGACCGAACAGGAGATACGCAGTATTTT.

This clonotype came up many times. The V call is TRBV27, the J call TRBJ2-3; D gene unclear. The CDR3 runs 12 residues. Between the trimmed V and J ends, which lost 6 bases and 4 bases, there was a span of 8 bases. Germline CDR1 and CDR2: MNHEY and SMNVEV (reference sequence). The DNA for the CDR3 is TGTGCCAGCAGGCAGGCCCCAGATACGCAGTATTTT. Its protein is CASRQAPDTQYF.